The 23 T cell receptor beta chains presented below share a single source sample, sequenced in a study of CD8+CD57+ T cells in acquired aplastic anemia. TCR beta VDJ and CDR3 profiling used genomic DNA as template. TCRdb reprocessed the reads via MiXCR and lists one record per CDR3 protein. The data contain about 200,000 distinct CDR3 sequences, about 37% of them seen just once; the ten biggest clones take up 1.1%. The sequenced material came from sorted CD4+, CD8+, or CD8+CD57+ T cells (not recorded which) from PBMCs. Receptor source: a human donor in good health, serving as a control.

The CDR3 region is CASSPSPDRIYEQYF. The DNA of the CDR3 is TGCGCCAGCAGCCCCTCCCCGGACAGGATCTACGAGCAGTACTTC. The chain uses TRBV5-1 and TRBJ2-7, with 7 bases matching TRBD1. CDR1 SGHRS and CDR2 YFSETQ come from the germline V gene. The ends lost 4 bases at V and 3 bases at J; junction bases unmatched: 10. The CDR3 has 15 amino acids.

Points on this clonotype: Possible read error: a much larger clone is one base away. It is unclear where the CDR3 begins or ends on the DNA, so no DNA is shown, and the CDR3 is as TCRdb lists it. This chain connects TRBV9 to TRBJ2-3; the table names TRBD1, a call not compared with the DNA. The CDR3 adds up to 14 amino acids, both ends counted. Germline-derived CDR1 and CDR2 are SGDLS and YYNGEE. This CDR3 is CASSVGPGIDTQCF.

This clonotype was counted at least ten times. CDR3 in amino acids: CASSELGGPGANVLTF. The CDR3 DNA reads as TGTGCCAGCAGTGAATTGGGGGGACCTGGGGCCAACGTCCTGACTTTC. The chain is built from TRBV25-1 and TRBJ2-6, with D possibly matching TRBD2 (6 bases). Trimming stripped 1 base from V and 2 bases from J, with 9 bases between. Germline V gives CDR1 MGHDK, CDR2 SYGVNS. The CDR3 spans 16 residues.

This clonotype was detected only once. The chain couples TRBV19 to TRBJ1-2; D unresolved. This CDR3 has 13 amino acids. Trimming removed 3 bases at V and 3 bases at J, with 8 bases between. Germline values: CDR1 LNHDA, CDR2 SQIVND (reference sequence). CDR3 sequence: CASSMWADYGYTF. The CDR3 DNA sequence: TGTGCCAGTAGTATGTGGGCAGACTATGGCTACACCTTC.

The chain has TRBV5-8 and TRBJ2-1, with TRBD2 as a possible D gene (5 bases). CDR1 SGHTS and CDR2 YDEGEE come from the germline V gene. The CDR3 is 14 residues long. Trimming pared 3 bases from V and 3 bases from J, leaving 10 bases between. The CDR3 protein is CASSSERSYNEQFF. In nucleotides, the CDR3 is TGTGCCAGCAGCTCCGAGCGGAGCTACAATGAGCAGTTCTTC.

The J gene is TRBJ2-6, the V gene TRBV6-1; perhaps TRBD1 as D (6 bases). Germline CDR1 and CDR2: MNHNS and SASEGT. The CDR3 covers 16 residues. The V gene lost 6 bases and the J gene lost 3 bases, with 15 bases spanning the gap. The CDR3 DNA reads as TGTGCCAGCAGGTCAAACGCAGGGGATGGGGCCAACGTCCTGACTTTC. It translates to CASRSNAGDGANVLTF.

This clonotype was detected ten times or more. The chain recombines TRBV2 with TRBJ1-1; D gene uncertain. V was shortened by 6 bases and J by 7 bases, with 12 bases between the two germline ends. The CDR3 has 12 amino acids. Germline values: CDR1 SNHLY, CDR2 FYNNEI. The CDR3 loop is CASSRVFHEAFF. The DNA for the CDR3 is TGTGCCAGCAGCCGGGTATTCCATGAAGCTTTCTTT. Together with reference TRBV2 and TRBJ1-1, the CDR3 gives the full variable domain: EPEVTQTPSHQVTQMGQEVILRCVPISNHLYFYWYRQILGQKVEFLVSFYNNEISEKSEIFDDQFSVERPDGSNFTLKIRSTKLEDSAMYFCASSRVFHEAFFGQGTRLTVV.

This clonotype was observed at least ten times. The chain uses TRBV2 and TRBJ2-5; D not resolved. Per germline, CDR1 SNHLY and CDR2 FYNNEI. CDR3 size: 11 residues. V was pared by 8 bases and J by 0 bases, with 4 bases between. CDR3 sequence (DNA): TGTGCCAGCCAGGACCAAGAGACCCAGTACTTC. Its protein product is CASQDQETQYF.

This clonotype is a singleton in its sample. This CDR3 reads CAWSAHNYQDRATF. CDR3 nucleotides: TGTGCCTGGAGTGCTCATAATTACCAGGACCGAGCCACCTTC. The chain carries TRBV30 and TRBJ1-2; D call uncertain. Germline loops: CDR1 GTSNPN, CDR2 SVGIG (reference sequence). V gave up 1 base and J gave up 13 bases, with 22 bases separating them. The CDR3 is 14 amino acids.

This chain connects TRBV25-1 to TRBJ1-3; perhaps TRBD1 as D (5 bases). From germline, CDR1 is MGHDK and CDR2 SYGVNS. This CDR3 contains 18 residues. Trimming removed 8 bases from V and 0 bases from J, with 23 bases in between. CDR3: CASGGEGRPGGSGNTIYF. The CDR3 bases are TGTGCCAGCGGTGGGGAGGGACGCCCGGGCGGCTCTGGAAACACCATATATTTT.

The chain couples TRBV2 to TRBJ1-4; 7 nucleotides align to TRBD1. Per the germline V gene, CDR1 is SNHLY and CDR2 is FYNNEI. This CDR3 spans 17 amino acids. Trimming at V came to 6 bases and at J to 5 bases, leaving 15 bases not matched to a gene. The CDR3 spells CASSADRVGAWNEKLFF. CDR3 coding DNA: TGTGCCAGCAGCGCCGACAGGGTAGGGGCATGGAATGAAAAACTGTTTTTT. Together with reference TRBV2 and TRBJ1-4, the CDR3 gives the full variable domain: EPEVTQTPSHQVTQMGQEVILRCVPISNHLYFYWYRQILGQKVEFLVSFYNNEISEKSEIFDDQFSVERPDGSNFTLKIRSTKLEDSAMYFCASSADRVGAWNEKLFFGSGTQLSVL.

This clonotype was seen only a few times. The V gene is TRBV11-2, the J gene TRBJ2-3, with 9 bases matching TRBD2. Germline CDR1 SGHAT, CDR2 FQNNGV. J was trimmed by 6 bases and V by 4 bases; bases with no gene match: 11. This CDR3 comprises 16 residues. The CDR3: CASSSALSGGPDTQYF. The CDR3 region has the DNA TGTGCCAGCAGCTCCGCACTGAGCGGGGGGCCCGATACGCAGTATTTT.

This clonotype was found a few times. The chain employs TRBV15 and TRBJ1-2; D unclear. The V end lost 0 bases, the J end lost 0 bases, and 11 bases lay between the germline ends. Looked up from germline, CDR1 is LNHNV and CDR2 is YYDKDF (reference sequence). The CDR3 sequence is 16 residues long. For the CDR3, the DNA is TGTGCCACCAGCAGAGATCCCGAAGGCACTAACTATGGCTACACCTTC. Translated, it gives CATSRDPEGTNYGYTF.

This clonotype showed up many times. The chain employs TRBV13 and TRBJ2-7; D unresolved. The CDR3 has 14 residues. V was pared by 2 bases and J by 4 bases, with 12 bases between. In germline, CDR1 is PRHDT, CDR2 FYEKMQ (reference sequence). The CDR3 nucleotides read TGTGCCAGCAGCTTAAACCAGCCTCCTTACGAGCAGTACTTC. Translation gives CASSLNQPPYEQYF.

The rearrangement joins TRBV4-1 to TRBJ2-3, with D unclear. The CDR3 has 14 amino acids. Trimming took 5 bases from V and 3 from J, leaving 12 bases between them. CDR1 and CDR2 (germline): MGHRA, YSYEKL. The CDR3 sequence: CASSVLSVTDTQYF. For the CDR3, the DNA is TGCGCCAGCAGCGTCTTGAGTGTGACAGATACGCAGTATTTT.

J is TRBJ1-2 and V is TRBV27; 10 bases are a match to TRBD1. This CDR3 is built from 14 residues. V trimming: 6 bases; J trimming: 8 bases; junction bases outside the gene matches: 9. Germline CDR1 reads MNHEY; CDR2 reads SMNVEV (reference sequence). CDR3 sequence reads: CASRTGTGVFGYTF. As DNA, the CDR3 is TGTGCCAGCAGAACCGGGACAGGGGTTTTCGGCTACACCTTC.

V gene TRBV4-1 combines with J gene TRBJ1-2; D is perhaps TRBD1 (6 bases). Germline lookup yields CDR1 MGHRA and CDR2 YSYEKL. Trimming removed 1 base from V and 6 bases from J, with 18 bases in between. This CDR3 is 16 amino acids long. CDR3 DNA sequence: TGCGCCAGCAGCCAAGGAGTAATTTCGGGGGGCCATGGCTACACCTTC. Translated: CASSQGVISGGHGYTF.

The chain is built from TRBV25-1 and TRBJ2-2; no clear D. There are 14 residues in the CDR3. Germline V lookup: CDR1 MGHDK, CDR2 SYGVNS. The V end lost 6 bases, the J end lost 0 bases, and 8 bases lay between the germline ends. The CDR3 DNA reads as TGTGCCAGCAGCCGACTTGCGAACACCGGGGAGCTGTTTTTT. Translation: CASSRLANTGELFF.

This clonotype was recorded many times. The J gene is TRBJ1-5, the V gene TRBV11-3; D not certain. Germline V CDR1 and CDR2: SGHNT, YENEEA. The V end was cut by 11 bases, the J end by 0 bases, with 17 bases between. There are 15 residues in the CDR3. The CDR3 bases are TGTGCCCTAAACGTCCGGGCTAATAGCAATCAGCCCCAGCATTTT. Amino acids: CALNVRANSNQPQHF.

The V and J genes are TRBV5-1 and TRBJ2-7; TRBD1 agrees at 10 bases. CDR3 size: 16 residues. Germline V gene lookup returns CDR1 SGHRS and CDR2 YFSETQ. V shed 4 bases and J 3 bases; nucleotides not matched to a gene: 10. The DNA for the CDR3 is TGCGCCAGCAGCCAGGGACAGGGGTCGAGCCACTACGAGCAGTACTTC. As protein: CASSQGQGSSHYEQYF.

This clonotype was detected ten times or more. This sequence joins TRBV12-3 or TRBV12-4 and TRBJ2-3, with 7 bases fitting TRBD2. The CDR3 is 14 residues long. V was pared by 6 bases and J by 2 bases, with 5 bases of the junction left unmatched. The chain's CDR3 is CASSPLADTDTQYF. The CDR3 bases are TGTGCCAGCAGCCCGCTAGCGGACACAGATACGCAGTATTTT.

This chain uses TRBV20-1 with TRBJ2-7; D ambiguous. Germline V gene data show CDR1 as DFQATT and CDR2 as SNEGSKA (reference sequence). V lost 3 bases and J 0 bases, leaving 6 bases between the germline ends. CDR3 length: 12 residues. The CDR3 here is CSASKSSYEQYF. The CDR3 DNA follows: TGCAGTGCTAGTAAAAGCTCCTACGAGCAGTACTTC.

V and J are TRBV11-3 and TRBJ2-5; maybe TRBD1 (5 bases). V was pared by 5 bases and J by 4 bases, with 23 bases between. This CDR3 has 17 residues. Germline V CDR1 and CDR2: SGHNT, YENEEA. The CDR3 spells CASSPGIGYPRPETQYF. The CDR3 DNA follows: TGTGCCAGCAGCCCAGGGATAGGCTACCCCCGGCCAGAGACCCAGTACTTC.